This TCR beta chain appears in the sequencing data of a study of tissue T cells after allogeneic stem cell transplantation. Sequencing was performed with immunoSEQ multiplex PCR; in TCRdb, only in-frame clones are kept and a portion is missing. The sample includes roughly 25,000 clones, around 70% of them seen just once. Whole-study results and caveats: Tissue-detected TCR repertoire was only partly captured by blood and spleen T cells. Few T cell clones were shared across patients, but motif clusters showed tissue-specific shared signatures.

Concerning this clone: What it binds is not known.

The CDR3 runs 17 residues. V lost 0 bases, J lost 0 bases, and 12 bases lay in between. The V gene's germline CDR1 is LNHNV and CDR2 YYDKDF (reference sequence). The TCR sequence derives from a female donor older than 55 with lung cancer. The source was tissue from the ileum, collected at autopsy. The chain links TRBV15 to TRBJ2-1; D might be TRBD1 (6 bases). This CDR3 is CATSRDRGSSSYNEQFF. The CDR3 DNA reads TGTGCCACCAGCAGAGATAGGGGGTCCTCCTCCTACAATGAGCAGTTCTTC.